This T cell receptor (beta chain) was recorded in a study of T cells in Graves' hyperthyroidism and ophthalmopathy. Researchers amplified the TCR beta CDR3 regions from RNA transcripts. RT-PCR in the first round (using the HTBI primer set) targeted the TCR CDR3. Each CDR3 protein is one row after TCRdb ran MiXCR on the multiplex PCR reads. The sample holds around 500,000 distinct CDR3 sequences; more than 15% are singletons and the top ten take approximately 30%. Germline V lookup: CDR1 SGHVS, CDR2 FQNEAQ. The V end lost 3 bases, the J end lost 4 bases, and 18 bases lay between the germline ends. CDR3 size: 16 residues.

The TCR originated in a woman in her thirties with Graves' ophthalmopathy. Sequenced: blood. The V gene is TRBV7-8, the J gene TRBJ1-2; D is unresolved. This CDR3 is CASSFQPGVGLYGYTF. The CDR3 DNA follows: TGTGCCAGCAGCTTCCAACCTGGGGTTGGACTCTATGGCTACACCTTC.